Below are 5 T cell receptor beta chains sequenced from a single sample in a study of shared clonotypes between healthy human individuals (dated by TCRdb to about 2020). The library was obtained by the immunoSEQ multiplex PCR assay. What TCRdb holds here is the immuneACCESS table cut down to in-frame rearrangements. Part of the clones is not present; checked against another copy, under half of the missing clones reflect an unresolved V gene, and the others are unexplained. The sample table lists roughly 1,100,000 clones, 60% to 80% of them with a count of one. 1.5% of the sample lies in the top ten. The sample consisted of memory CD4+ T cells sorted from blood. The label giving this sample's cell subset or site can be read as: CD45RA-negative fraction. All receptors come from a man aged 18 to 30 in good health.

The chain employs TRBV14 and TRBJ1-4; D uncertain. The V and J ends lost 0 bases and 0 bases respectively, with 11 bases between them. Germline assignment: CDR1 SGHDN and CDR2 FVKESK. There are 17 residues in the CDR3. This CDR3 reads CASSQDRGDSTNEKLFF. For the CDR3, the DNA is TGTGCCAGCAGCCAAGACCGTGGGGATTCAACTAATGAAAAACTGTTTTTT.

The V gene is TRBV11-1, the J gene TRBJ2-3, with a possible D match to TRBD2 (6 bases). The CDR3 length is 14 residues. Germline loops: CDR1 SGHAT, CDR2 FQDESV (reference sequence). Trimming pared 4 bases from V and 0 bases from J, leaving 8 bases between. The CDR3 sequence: CASSSRGSTDTQYF. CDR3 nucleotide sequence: TGTGCCAGCAGCTCTCGGGGGAGCACAGATACGCAGTATTTT.

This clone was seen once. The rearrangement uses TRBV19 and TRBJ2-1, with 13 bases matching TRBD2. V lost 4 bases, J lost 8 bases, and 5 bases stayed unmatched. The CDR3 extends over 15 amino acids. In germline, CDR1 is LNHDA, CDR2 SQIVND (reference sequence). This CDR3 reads CASSRRLAGGDEQFF. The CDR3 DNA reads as TGTGCCAGTAGTAGGCGACTAGCGGGGGGAGATGAGCAGTTCTTC. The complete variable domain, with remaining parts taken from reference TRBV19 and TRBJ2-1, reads DGGITQSPKYLFRKEGQNVTLSCEQNLNHDAMYWYRQDPGQGLRLIYYSQIVNDFQKGDIAEGYSVSREKKESFPLTVTSAQKNPTAFYLCASSRRLAGGDEQFFGPGTRLTVL.

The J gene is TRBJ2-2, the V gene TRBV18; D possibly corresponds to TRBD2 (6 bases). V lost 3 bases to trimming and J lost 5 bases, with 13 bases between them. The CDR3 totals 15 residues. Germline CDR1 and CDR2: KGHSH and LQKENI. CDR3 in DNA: TGTGCCAGCTCACCCCCGGGACTTCAAACCGGGGAGCTGTTTTTT. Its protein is CASSPPGLQTGELFF.

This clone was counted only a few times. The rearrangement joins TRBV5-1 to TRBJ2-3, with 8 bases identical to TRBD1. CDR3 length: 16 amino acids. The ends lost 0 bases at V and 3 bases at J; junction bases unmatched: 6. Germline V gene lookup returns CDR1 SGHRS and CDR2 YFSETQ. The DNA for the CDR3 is TGCGCCAGCAGCTTGGGGCGTCAGGGGGCAACAGATACGCAGTATTTT. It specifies CASSLGRQGATDTQYF.